Given below is one T cell receptor beta chain in context. The antigen remains unidentified. ViraFEST expansion of antigen-specific CD4+ T cells with viral peptide pools preceded sequencing. With approximately 10 days of culture completed, CD4+ T cells were isolated. Prior SARS-CoV-2 infection was absent in the vaccine recipients, as shown by negative nucleocapsid antibodies. Wells of a few million PBMC each were grown with 8.5 to 10 IU/ml IL-2 and approximately 9.5 ug/ml peptides. The sample is drawn from a study of vaccination effects on CD4 cells after COVID-19. Study-level information: Each participant was given two doses of one vaccine (BNT162b2 or mRNA-1273).

Profiled with immunoSEQ multiplex PCR; TCRdb holds only in-frame clones, not every one. The sample carries more than 40,000 clones, roughly 79% recorded once. The clonotype originates from a human donor who received a COVID-19 vaccine. Here the sequenced sample was CD4+ T cells from PBMCs cultured with SARS-CoV-2 spike peptides, taken before COVID-19 vaccination.

CDR3 DNA sequence: TGTGCCAGCAGAGGGAGGGACTTACATCAGCCCCAGCATTTT. Translating gives CASRGRDLHQPQHF. The rearrangement links TRBV6-1 to TRBJ1-5; TRBD1 is a possible D gene (5 bases). Germline loops: CDR1 MNHNS, CDR2 SASEGT. This CDR3 spans 14 amino acids. V lost 6 bases and J 5 bases, leaving 14 bases between the germline ends.